This TCR beta chain originates from a study of vaccination and CD4 T cells after COVID-19. On the study more broadly: Median time from COVID diagnosis to post-COVID sampling was over 95 days (35 to 161). Post-vaccine sampling followed dose two by a median about 70 days (range 14 to 241).

Study-wide findings and caveats: Rising from around 20 to 38, the median of SARS-CoV-2-reactive clonotypes did not change significantly.

Germline CDR1 is MGHRA and CDR2 is YSYEKL. There are 17 residues in the CDR3. The trim removed 4 bases at V and 4 bases at J, leaving 7 bases unmatched. The Oncomine TCR Beta short-read assay sequenced DNA from cultured CD4+ T cells. TCRdb used MiXCR to reprocess the PCR reads, holding one entry per CDR3 protein. The sample contains more than 9,500 distinct CDR3 sequences, roughly half of which appear only once. With respect to this clonotype: Its antigen remains unknown.

Treatment: approximately nine-day PBMC culture with coronavirus spike peptide pools or control peptides (ViraFEST assay). The receptor's source is a human donor who had recovered from COVID-19. The sample consisted of CD4+ T cells from blood, cultured in vitro. The V call is TRBV4-1, the J call TRBJ2-2; 12 bases align to TRBD2. CDR3 residues: CASSPTSGGWVTGELFF. The CDR3 bases are TGCGCCAGCAGCCCCACTAGCGGGGGGTGGGTCACCGGGGAGCTGTTTTTT.